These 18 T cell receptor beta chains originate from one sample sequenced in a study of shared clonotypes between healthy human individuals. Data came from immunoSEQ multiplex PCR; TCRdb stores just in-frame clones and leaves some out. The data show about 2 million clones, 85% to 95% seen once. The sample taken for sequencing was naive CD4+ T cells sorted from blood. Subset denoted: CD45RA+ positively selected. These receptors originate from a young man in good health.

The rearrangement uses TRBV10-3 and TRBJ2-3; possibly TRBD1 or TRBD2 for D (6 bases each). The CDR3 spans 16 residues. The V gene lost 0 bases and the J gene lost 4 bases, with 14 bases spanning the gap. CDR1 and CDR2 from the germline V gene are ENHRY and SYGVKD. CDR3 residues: CAISESFGGASDTQYF. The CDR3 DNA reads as TGTGCCATCAGTGAGTCTTTCGGGGGCGCCTCAGATACGCAGTATTTT.

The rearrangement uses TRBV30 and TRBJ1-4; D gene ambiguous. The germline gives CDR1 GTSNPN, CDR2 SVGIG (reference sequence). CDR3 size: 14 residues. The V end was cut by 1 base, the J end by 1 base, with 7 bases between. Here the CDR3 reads CAWSAEITNEKLFF. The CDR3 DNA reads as TGTGCCTGGAGTGCCGAAATAACTAATGAAAAACTGTTTTTT.

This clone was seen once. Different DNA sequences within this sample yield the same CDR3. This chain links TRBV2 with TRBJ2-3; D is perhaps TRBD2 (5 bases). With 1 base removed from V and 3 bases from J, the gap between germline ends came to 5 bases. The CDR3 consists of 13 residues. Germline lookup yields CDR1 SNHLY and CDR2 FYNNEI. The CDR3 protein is CASSEERTDTQYF. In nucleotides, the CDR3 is TGTGCCAGCAGTGAAGAGCGGACAGATACGCAGTATTTT.

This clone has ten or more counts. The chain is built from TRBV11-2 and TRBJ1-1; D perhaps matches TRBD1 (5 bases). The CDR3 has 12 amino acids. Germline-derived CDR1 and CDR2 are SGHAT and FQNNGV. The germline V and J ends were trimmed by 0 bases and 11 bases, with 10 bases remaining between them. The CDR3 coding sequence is TGTGCCAGCAGCTTAGACAGGGTTGGGGCTTTCTTT. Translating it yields CASSLDRVGAFF. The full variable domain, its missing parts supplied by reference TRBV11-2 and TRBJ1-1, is EAGVAQSPRYKIIEKRQSVAFWCNPISGHATLYWYQQILGQGPKLLIQFQNNGVVDDSQLPKDRFSAERLKGVDSTLKIQPAKLEDSAVYLCASSLDRVGAFFGQGTRLTVV.

The CDR3 DNA is TGTGCCAGCAGTCCCGGCGGGGGCCGGCGGGACACCGGGGAGCTGTTTTTT. It specifies CASSPGGGRRDTGELFF. V usage is TRBV11-3 and J usage is TRBJ2-2, with D perhaps matching TRBD2 (7 bases). Trimming removed 6 bases at V and 3 bases at J, with 20 bases between. CDR3 length: 17 amino acids. Germline CDR1 and CDR2: SGHNT and YENEEA.

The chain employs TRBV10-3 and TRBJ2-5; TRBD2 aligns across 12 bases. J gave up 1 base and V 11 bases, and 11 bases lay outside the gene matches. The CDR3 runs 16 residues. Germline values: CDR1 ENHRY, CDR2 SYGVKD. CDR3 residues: CASQGTSGGPQETQYF. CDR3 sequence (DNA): TGTGCCTCGCAGGGTACTAGCGGGGGGCCCCAAGAGACCCAGTACTTC.

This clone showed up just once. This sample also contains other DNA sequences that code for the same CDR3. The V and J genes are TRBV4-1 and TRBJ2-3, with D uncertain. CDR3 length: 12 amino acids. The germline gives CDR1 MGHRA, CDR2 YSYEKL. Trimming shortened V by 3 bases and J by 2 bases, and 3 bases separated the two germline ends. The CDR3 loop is CASSQPTDTQYF. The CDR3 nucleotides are TGCGCCAGCAGCCAGCCCACAGATACGCAGTATTTT.

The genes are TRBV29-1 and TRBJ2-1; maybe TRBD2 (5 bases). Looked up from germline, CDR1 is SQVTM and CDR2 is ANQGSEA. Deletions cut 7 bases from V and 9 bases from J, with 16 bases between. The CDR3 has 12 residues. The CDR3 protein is CSALDTEVEQFF. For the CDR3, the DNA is TGCAGCGCATTAGACACGGAGGTTGAGCAGTTCTTC.

The CDR3 DNA reads TGTGCCAGCAGCTTTCGGGACAGGGGTGAGACCCAGTACTTC. Translating it yields CASSFRDRGETQYF. The chain joins TRBV7-2 to TRBJ2-5, with TRBD1 matching over 10 bases. The V gene end was trimmed by 3 bases and the J gene end by 5 bases; junction bases not matched to a gene: 3. Germline values: CDR1 SGHTA, CDR2 FQGNSA. This CDR3 is built from 14 residues.

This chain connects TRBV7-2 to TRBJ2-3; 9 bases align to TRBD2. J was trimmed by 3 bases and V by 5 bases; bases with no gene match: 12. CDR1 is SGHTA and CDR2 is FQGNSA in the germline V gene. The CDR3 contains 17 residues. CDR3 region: CASSRTMGTSFTDTQYF. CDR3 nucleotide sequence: TGTGCCAGCAGCCGAACAATGGGGACTAGCTTTACAGATACGCAGTATTTT.

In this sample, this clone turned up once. CDR3 loop: CATSEGGTNQPQHF. The CDR3 coding sequence is TGCGCCACCTCCGAGGGGGGTACTAATCAGCCCCAGCATTTT. The rearrangement links TRBV10-2 to TRBJ1-5, with D maybe TRBD1 (6 bases). The V gene lost 10 bases and the J gene lost 4 bases, with 17 bases spanning the gap. This CDR3 is built from 14 residues. CDR1 and CDR2 from the germline V gene are WSHSY and SAAADI.

CDR3 sequence reads: CSVGTEANYGYTF. CDR3 nucleotide sequence: TGCAGCGTTGGCACAGAAGCTAACTATGGCTACACCTTC. The V and J genes are TRBV29-1 and TRBJ1-2; D gene ambiguous. Trimming took 4 bases from V and 0 from J, leaving 9 bases between them. This CDR3 has 13 residues. CDR1 is SQVTM, CDR2 ANQGSEA, per germline.

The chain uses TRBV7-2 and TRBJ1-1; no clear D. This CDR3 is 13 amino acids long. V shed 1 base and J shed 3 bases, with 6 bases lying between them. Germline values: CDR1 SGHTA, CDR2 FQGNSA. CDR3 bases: TGTGCCAGCAGCTTAGTCGGTCACACTGAAGCTTTCTTT. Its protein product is CASSLVGHTEAFF.

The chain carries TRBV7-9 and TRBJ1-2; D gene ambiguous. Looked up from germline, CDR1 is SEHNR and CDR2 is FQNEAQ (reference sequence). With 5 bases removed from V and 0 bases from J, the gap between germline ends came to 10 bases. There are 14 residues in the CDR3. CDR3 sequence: CASSPGEANYGYTF. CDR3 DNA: TGTGCCAGCAGCCCCGGGGAAGCTAACTATGGCTACACCTTC.

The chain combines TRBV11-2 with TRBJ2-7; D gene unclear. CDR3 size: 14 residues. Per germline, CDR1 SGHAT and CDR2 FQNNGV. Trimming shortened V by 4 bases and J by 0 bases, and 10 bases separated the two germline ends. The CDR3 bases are TGTGCCAGCAGCTCGCAGGCCTACTCCTACGAGCAGTACTTC. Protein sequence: CASSSQAYSYEQYF.

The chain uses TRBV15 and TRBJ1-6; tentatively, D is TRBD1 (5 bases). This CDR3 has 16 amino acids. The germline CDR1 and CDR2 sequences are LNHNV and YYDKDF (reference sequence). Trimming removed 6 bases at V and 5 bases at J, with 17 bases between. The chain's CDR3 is CATRKTGRADNSPLHF. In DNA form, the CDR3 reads TGTGCCACCAGAAAAACAGGACGCGCTGATAATTCACCCCTCCACTTT.

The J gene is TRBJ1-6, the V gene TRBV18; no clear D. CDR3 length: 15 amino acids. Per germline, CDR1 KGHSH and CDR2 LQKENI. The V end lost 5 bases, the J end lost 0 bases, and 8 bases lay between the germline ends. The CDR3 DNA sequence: TGTGCCAGCTCATCGACGAGCTCCTATAATTCACCCCTCCACTTT. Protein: CASSSTSSYNSPLHF.

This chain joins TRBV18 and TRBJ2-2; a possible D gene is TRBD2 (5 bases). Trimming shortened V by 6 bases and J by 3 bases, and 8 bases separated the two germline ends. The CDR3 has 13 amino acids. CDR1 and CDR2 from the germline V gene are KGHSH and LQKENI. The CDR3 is CASSWEYTGELFF. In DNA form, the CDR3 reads TGTGCCAGCTCTTGGGAGTACACCGGGGAGCTGTTTTTT. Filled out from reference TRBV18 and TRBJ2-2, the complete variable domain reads NAGVMQNPRHLVRRRGQEARLRCSPMKGHSHVYWYRQLPEEGLKFMVYLQKENIIDESGMPKERFSAEFPKEGPSILRIQQVVRGDSAAYFCASSWEYTGELFFGEGSRLTVL.